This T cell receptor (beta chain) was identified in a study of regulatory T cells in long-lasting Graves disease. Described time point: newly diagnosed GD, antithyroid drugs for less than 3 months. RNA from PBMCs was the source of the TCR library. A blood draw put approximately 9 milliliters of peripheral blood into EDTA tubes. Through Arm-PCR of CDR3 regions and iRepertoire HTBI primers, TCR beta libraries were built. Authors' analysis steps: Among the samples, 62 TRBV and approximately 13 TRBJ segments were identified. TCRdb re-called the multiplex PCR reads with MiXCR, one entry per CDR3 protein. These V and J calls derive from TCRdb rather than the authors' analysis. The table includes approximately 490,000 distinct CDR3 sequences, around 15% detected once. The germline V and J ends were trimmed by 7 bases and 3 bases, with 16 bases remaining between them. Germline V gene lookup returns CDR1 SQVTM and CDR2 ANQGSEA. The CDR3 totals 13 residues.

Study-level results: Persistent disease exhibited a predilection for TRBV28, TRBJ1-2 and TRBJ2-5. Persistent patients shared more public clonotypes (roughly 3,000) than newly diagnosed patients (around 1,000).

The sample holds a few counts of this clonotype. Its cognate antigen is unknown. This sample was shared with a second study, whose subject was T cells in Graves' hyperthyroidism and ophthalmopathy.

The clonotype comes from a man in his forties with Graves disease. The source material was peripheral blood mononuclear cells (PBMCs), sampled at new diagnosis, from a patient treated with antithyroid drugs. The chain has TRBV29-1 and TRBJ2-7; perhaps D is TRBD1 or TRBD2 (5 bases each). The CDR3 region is CSAEGLGDYEQYF. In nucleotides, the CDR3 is TGCAGCGCCGAGGGGTTAGGGGACTACGAGCAGTACTTC.